The 22 T cell receptor beta chains below all came from one sample that was sequenced in a study of cytomegalovirus exposure and HLA in healthy donors. PCR employed 60 Vbeta and 13 Jbeta primers. Repertoires were generated with immunoSEQ multiplex PCR, while TCRdb's copy carries only in-frame clones and drops some. The repertoire holds about 160,000 clones, with 80% as singletons. The sample comprised PBMCs. Every receptor here comes from a young man in good health and CMV-seronegative.

The rearrangement joins TRBV25-1 to TRBJ2-5; 11 bases map to TRBD1. The DNA matches TRBJ2-7 better at its end, which makes the J call doubtful. This CDR3 has 15 amino acids. Germline assignment: CDR1 MGHDK and CDR2 SYGVNS. CDR3 in DNA: TGTGCCAGCAGTGAATTTGGGACAGGGGGCTACGAGCAGTACTTC. Its protein is CASSEFGTGGYEQYF.

This chain links TRBV27 with TRBJ2-5, with D uncertain. Germline values: CDR1 MNHEY, CDR2 SMNVEV (reference sequence). Trimming removed 2 bases from V and 0 bases from J, with 7 bases in between. This CDR3 region has 14 residues. The CDR3 coding sequence is TGTGCCAGCAGTTTAAGTACTAACCAAGAGACCCAGTACTTC. It encodes CASSLSTNQETQYF.

J is TRBJ2-1 and V is TRBV7-3, with 7 nucleotides matching TRBD2. Looked up from germline, CDR1 is SGHTA and CDR2 is FQGTGA. The CDR3 is 14 residues long. V gave up 2 bases and J gave up 8 bases; unmatched junction bases: 6. Written as DNA, the CDR3 is TGTGCCAGCAGCTTAGTGGGAGGGGTCGATGAGCAGTTCTTC. This encodes CASSLVGGVDEQFF.

The table lists this clone with a count of one. The gene calls are TRBV27 and TRBJ1-1; perhaps TRBD1 as D (6 bases). The CDR3 contains 14 residues. CDR1 is MNHEY, CDR2 SMNVEV, per germline (reference sequence). Deletions cut 3 bases from V and 2 bases from J, with 10 bases between. The CDR3 region is CASSLDSFNTEAFF. The CDR3 DNA is TGTGCCAGCAGTTTGGACAGCTTTAACACTGAAGCTTTCTTT.

The rearrangement links TRBV28 to TRBJ2-7; D unresolved. This CDR3 has 12 amino acids. V was cut by 5 bases and J by 5 bases, with 10 bases left in between. CDR1 is MDHEN, CDR2 SYDVKM, per germline. CDR3 sequence: CASSPFGHEQYF. The CDR3 coding sequence is TGTGCCAGCAGTCCTTTTGGGCACGAGCAGTACTTC.

The CDR3 region is CASSLGYYRGDKPQHF. The CDR3 nucleotides read TGTGCCAGCAGCTTGGGCTATTACAGGGGGGATAAGCCCCAGCATTTT. The chain carries TRBV7-2 and TRBJ1-5, with 8 bases that match TRBD1. The V gene's germline CDR1 is SGHTA and CDR2 FQGNSA. The V and J ends lost 3 bases and 8 bases, in that order; junction bases with no gene match: 12. The CDR3 is made up of 16 amino acids.

This clone was seen just once. The J gene is TRBJ2-1, the V gene TRBV7-6; a weak D match, TRBD2 (6 bases). Trimming removed 6 bases at V and 10 bases at J, with 25 bases between. Germline V CDR1 and CDR2: SGHVS, FNYEAQ. The CDR3 length is 16 residues. In nucleotides, the CDR3 is TGTGCCAGCAGTCTAGACGGCGGACTATCTAAAGTAGAGCAGTTCTTC. Protein product: CASSLDGGLSKVEQFF. Variable domain in full (rest from reference TRBV7-6 and TRBJ2-1): GAGVSQSPRYKVTKRGQDVALRCDPISGHVSLYWYRQALGQGPEFLTYFNYEAQQDKSGLPNDRFSAERPEGSISTLTIQRTEQRDSAMYRCASSLDGGLSKVEQFFGPGTRLTVL.

A few counts support this clone. J is TRBJ1-5 and V is TRBV30; D not certain. Trimming pared 1 base from V and 6 bases from J, leaving 10 bases between. CDR3 length: 13 amino acids. Germline loops: CDR1 GTSNPN, CDR2 SVGIG (reference sequence). CDR3 residues: CAWSDPGGQPQHF. The CDR3 bases are TGTGCCTGGAGTGATCCGGGAGGTCAGCCCCAGCATTTT. The full variable domain, completed using reference TRBV30 and TRBJ1-5, is SQTIHQWPATLVQPVGSPLSLECTVEGTSNPNLYWYRQAAGRGLQLLFYSVGIGQISSEVPQNLSASRPQDRQFILSSKKLLLSDSGFYLCAWSDPGGQPQHFGDGTRLSIL.

Comment on this clone: Mismatch with germline at one junction end may stem from a read error. This CDR3 reads CVSSLVAGPHEQYF. In DNA, the CDR3 is TGTGTCAGCAGCTTAGTAGCGGGGCCCCACGAGCAGTACTTC. This chain uses TRBV7-9 with TRBJ2-7, with 8 bases matching TRBD2. CDR3 length equals 14 residues. Germline V gene data show CDR1 as SEHNR and CDR2 as FQNEAQ (reference sequence).

The rearrangement joins TRBV5-4 to TRBJ2-1; D might be TRBD2 (5 bases). The CDR3 contains 13 residues. The germline CDR1 and CDR2 sequences are SGHNT and YYREEE (reference sequence). V was clipped by 4 bases and J by 10 bases, with 15 bases between them. CDR3 DNA sequence: TGTGCCAGCAGCCACCCAGGAGAGCGGGAGCAGTTCTTC. Encoded protein: CASSHPGEREQFF. The entire variable domain, with the rest obtained from reference TRBV5-4 and TRBJ2-1, is as follows: ETGVTQSPTHLIKTRGQQVTLRCSSQSGHNTVSWYQQALGQGPQFIFQYYREEENGRGNFPPRFSGLQFPNYSSELNVNALELDDSALYLCASSHPGEREQFFGPGTRLTVL.

The chain links TRBV7-9 to TRBJ2-3, with 7 bases that match TRBD1. Germline V CDR1 and CDR2: SEHNR, FQNEAQ (reference sequence). Unmatched junction bases numbered 7, after V lost 4 bases and J lost 0 bases. This CDR3 has 16 amino acids. The CDR3 reads CASSSGGFSSTDTQYF. In DNA form, the CDR3 reads TGTGCCAGCAGCTCAGGGGGTTTCTCTAGCACAGATACGCAGTATTTT.

The V gene is TRBV10-2, the J gene TRBJ2-1; the D gene is possibly TRBD2 (6 bases). From germline, CDR1 is WSHSY and CDR2 SAAADI. Trimming removed 2 bases at V and 1 base at J, with 18 bases between. This CDR3 spans 18 amino acids. CDR3 nucleotide sequence: TGCGCCAGCAGTGAGGAATACGGACTATTGAGTTCCTACAATGAGCAGTTCTTC. Its protein is CASSEEYGLLSSYNEQFF.

The chain couples TRBV7-3 to TRBJ2-2; D may be TRBD2 (7 bases). Germline CDR1 and CDR2: SGHTA and FQGTGA. This CDR3 region has 15 residues. V lost 5 bases and J 5 bases, leaving 15 bases between the germline ends. CDR3 DNA sequence: TGTGCCAGCAGCCCCTCGGGGGGCCTGACCGGGGAGCTGTTTTTT. It codes for CASSPSGGLTGELFF.

This chain connects TRBV11-2 to TRBJ2-3; 10 bases align to TRBD1. V lost 5 bases to trimming and J lost 3 bases; unmatched junction nucleotides: 8. Germline V CDR1 and CDR2: SGHAT, FQNNGV. The CDR3 totals 16 residues. The CDR3 protein is CASSGYRDRGTDTQYF. CDR3 sequence (DNA): TGTGCCAGCAGCGGATACCGGGACAGGGGAACAGATACGCAGTATTTT. Full variable domain (rest looked up from reference TRBV11-2 and TRBJ2-3): EAGVAQSPRYKIIEKRQSVAFWCNPISGHATLYWYQQILGQGPKLLIQFQNNGVVDDSQLPKDRFSAERLKGVDSTLKIQPAKLEDSAVYLCASSGYRDRGTDTQYFGPGTRLTVL.

The V gene is TRBV30, the J gene TRBJ1-3, with D possibly matching TRBD1 (6 bases). CDR1 and CDR2 (germline): GTSNPN, SVGIG (reference sequence). This CDR3 region has 15 residues. The V end was cut by 2 bases, the J end by 0 bases, with 11 bases between. Here the CDR3 DNA reads TGTGCCTGGAGTCGGGACATACTCTCTGGAAACACCATATATTTT. It yields the protein CAWSRDILSGNTIYF.

The CDR3 sequence is CASSLLGGNTEAFF. CDR3 nucleotide sequence: TGCGCCAGCAGCCTACTAGGCGGGAACACTGAAGCTTTCTTT. The rearrangement links TRBV5-1 to TRBJ1-1; D is undetermined. This CDR3 has 14 amino acids. The germline gives CDR1 SGHRS, CDR2 YFSETQ. V lost 4 bases and J lost 1, with 11 bases in between.

This chain connects TRBV11-2 to TRBJ1-1; D is unresolved. CDR1 and CDR2 from the germline V gene are SGHAT and FQNNGV. This CDR3 is built from 16 residues. Deletions cut 6 bases from V and 4 bases from J, with 21 bases between. CDR3 bases: TGTGCCAGCAGAACTCTTCACTGGGCCGTAGGCACTGAAGCTTTCTTT. As protein: CASRTLHWAVGTEAFF.

The rearrangement links TRBV6-1 to TRBJ2-7; 7 bases line up with TRBD2. This CDR3 comprises 16 residues. Germline values: CDR1 MNHNS, CDR2 SASEGT. V was clipped by 1 base and J by 9 bases; unmatched bases: 15. The CDR3 nucleotides read TGTGCCAGCAGTGAAGGACCCTCTAGCGGTCCCTTAGGGCAGTACTTC. Translated, it gives CASSEGPSSGPLGQYF.

The chain joins TRBV7-6 to TRBJ2-2; D perhaps matches TRBD2 (6 bases). Trimming removed 3 bases from V and 2 bases from J, with 13 bases in between. Germline V gives CDR1 SGHVS, CDR2 FNYEAQ. The length of the CDR3 is 16 residues. The CDR3 bases are TGTGCCAGCAGCTTCCTACTAGCCGAAAACACCGGGGAGCTGTTTTTT. It translates to CASSFLLAENTGELFF.

The rearrangement links TRBV9 to TRBJ1-5; 7 bases are shared with TRBD1. From germline, CDR1 is SGDLS and CDR2 YYNGEE. V dropped 2 bases and J dropped 3; count of bases not matched to a gene: 2. The CDR3 sequence is 14 residues long. CDR3 region: CASSVTGDNQPQHF. CDR3 sequence (DNA): TGTGCCAGCAGCGTTACAGGGGACAATCAGCCCCAGCATTTT. Drawing the rest from reference TRBV9 and TRBJ1-5, the complete variable domain is DSGVTQTPKHLITATGQRVTLRCSPRSGDLSVYWYQQSLDQGLQFLIQYYNGEERAKGNILERFSAQQFPDLHSELNLSSLELGDSALYFCASSVTGDNQPQHFGDGTRLSIL.

J is TRBJ2-1 and V is TRBV2, with D unresolved. There are 14 residues in the CDR3. V dropped 8 bases and J dropped 0 bases, with 11 bases sitting between them. Germline assignment: CDR1 SNHLY and CDR2 FYNNEI. The CDR3 DNA sequence: TGTGCCAGCCTAGACGCAAGCTCCTACAATGAGCAGTTCTTC. Protein sequence: CASLDASSYNEQFF.

V and J are TRBV5-1 and TRBJ2-7; 8 nucleotides align to TRBD1. This CDR3 has 15 amino acids. Germline V gene data show CDR1 as SGHRS and CDR2 as YFSETQ. J gave up 2 bases and V 0 bases, and 4 bases lay outside the gene matches. This CDR3 reads CASSLGQGATYEQYF. In DNA form, the CDR3 reads TGCGCCAGCAGCTTGGGTCAGGGGGCTACCTACGAGCAGTACTTC.